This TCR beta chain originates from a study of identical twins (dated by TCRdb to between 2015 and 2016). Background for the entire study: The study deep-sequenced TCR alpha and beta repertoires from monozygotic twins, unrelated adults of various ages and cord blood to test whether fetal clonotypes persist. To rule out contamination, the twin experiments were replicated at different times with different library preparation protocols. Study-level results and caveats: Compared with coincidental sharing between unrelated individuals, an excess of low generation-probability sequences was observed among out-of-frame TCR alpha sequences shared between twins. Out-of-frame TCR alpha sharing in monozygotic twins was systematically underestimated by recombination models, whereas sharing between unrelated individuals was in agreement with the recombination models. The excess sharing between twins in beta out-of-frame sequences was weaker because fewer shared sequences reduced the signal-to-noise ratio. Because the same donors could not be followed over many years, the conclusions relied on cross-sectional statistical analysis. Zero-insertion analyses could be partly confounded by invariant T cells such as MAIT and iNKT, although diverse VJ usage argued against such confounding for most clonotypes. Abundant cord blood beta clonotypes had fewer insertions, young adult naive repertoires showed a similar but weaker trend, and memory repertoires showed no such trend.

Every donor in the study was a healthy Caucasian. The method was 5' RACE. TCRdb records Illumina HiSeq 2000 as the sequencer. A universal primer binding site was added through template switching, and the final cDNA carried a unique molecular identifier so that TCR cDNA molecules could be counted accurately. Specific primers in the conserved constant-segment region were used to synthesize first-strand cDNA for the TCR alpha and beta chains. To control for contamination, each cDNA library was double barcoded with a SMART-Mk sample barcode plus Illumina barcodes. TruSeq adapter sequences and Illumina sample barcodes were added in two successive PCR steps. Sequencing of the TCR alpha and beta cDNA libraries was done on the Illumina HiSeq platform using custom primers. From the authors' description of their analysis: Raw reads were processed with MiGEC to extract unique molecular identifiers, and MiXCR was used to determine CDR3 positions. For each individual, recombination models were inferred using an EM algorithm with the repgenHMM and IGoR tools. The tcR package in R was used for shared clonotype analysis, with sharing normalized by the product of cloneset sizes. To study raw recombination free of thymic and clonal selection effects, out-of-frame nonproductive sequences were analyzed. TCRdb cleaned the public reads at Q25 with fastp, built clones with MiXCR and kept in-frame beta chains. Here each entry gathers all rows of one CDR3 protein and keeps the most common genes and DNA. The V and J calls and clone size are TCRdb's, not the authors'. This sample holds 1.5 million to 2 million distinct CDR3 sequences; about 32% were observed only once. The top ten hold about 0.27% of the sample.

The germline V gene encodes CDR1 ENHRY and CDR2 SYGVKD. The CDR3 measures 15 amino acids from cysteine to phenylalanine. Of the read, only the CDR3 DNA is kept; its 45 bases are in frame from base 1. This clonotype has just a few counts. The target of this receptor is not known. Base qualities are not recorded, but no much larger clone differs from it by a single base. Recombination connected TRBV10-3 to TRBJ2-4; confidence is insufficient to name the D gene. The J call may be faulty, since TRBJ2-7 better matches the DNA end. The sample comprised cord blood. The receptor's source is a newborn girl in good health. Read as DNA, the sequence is TGTGCCATCAGTGAGGACCCGGCAGCAATTTACGAGCAGTACTTC. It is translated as CAISEDPAAIYEQYF.